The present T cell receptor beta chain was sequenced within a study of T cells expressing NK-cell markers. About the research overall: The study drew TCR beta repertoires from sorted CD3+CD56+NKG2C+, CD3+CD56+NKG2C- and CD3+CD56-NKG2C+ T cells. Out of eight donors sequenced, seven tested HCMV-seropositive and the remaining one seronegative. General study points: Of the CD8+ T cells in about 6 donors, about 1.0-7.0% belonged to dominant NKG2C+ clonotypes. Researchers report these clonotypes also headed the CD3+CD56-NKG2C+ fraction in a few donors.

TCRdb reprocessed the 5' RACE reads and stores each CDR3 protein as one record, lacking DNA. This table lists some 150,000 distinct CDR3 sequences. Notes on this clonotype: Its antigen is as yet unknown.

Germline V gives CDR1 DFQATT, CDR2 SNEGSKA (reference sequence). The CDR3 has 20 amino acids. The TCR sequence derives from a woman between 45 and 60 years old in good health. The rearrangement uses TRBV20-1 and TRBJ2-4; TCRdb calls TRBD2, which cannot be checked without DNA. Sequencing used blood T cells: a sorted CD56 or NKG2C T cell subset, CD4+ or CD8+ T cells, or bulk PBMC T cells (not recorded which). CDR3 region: CSARDGLAGGGWECQNIQYF.